This TCR beta chain was captured by sequencing in a study of T cell responses to AZD1222 COVID-19 vaccine. Study-wide background: Pooling was applied to second doses at about 4 or about 12 weeks.

General study points: Spike-spanning, vaccine-associated CD4 TCRs were dominant at 160-218 and 743-854. Samples come after the peak T cell response, not at day 14.

With regard to this clone: Its cognate antigen is unknown.

The protocol was immunoSEQ multiplex PCR, while the TCRdb copy is restricted to in-frame clones and leaves out a portion. Of approximately 150,000 clones listed, more than 85% are singletons. Germline V lookup: CDR1 SGDLS, CDR2 YYNGEE. The CDR3 consists of 16 residues. The germline V and J ends were trimmed by 1 base and 3 bases, with 14 bases remaining between them. The TCR was taken from an adult in good health. Material: peripheral blood, obtained on day 0 of AZD1222 vaccination. V and J are TRBV9 and TRBJ1-3; D is unresolved. The CDR3 DNA sequence: TGTGCCAGCAGCGTAACCACACCGACTGGTGGAAACACCATATATTTT. This codes for CASSVTTPTGGNTIYF.